This record covers a single TCR beta chain. These data are taken from a study of OX40 agonist ivuxolimab in advanced cancers. TCRdb keeps only in-frame clones here, not all; method: immunoSEQ multiplex PCR. Here the sample spans more than 40,000 clones, about 83% being singletons. Germline assignment: CDR1 LNHDA and CDR2 SQIVND (reference sequence). Trimming cost V 7 bases and J 4 bases, with 20 bases left between them. The CDR3 spans 16 residues. The TCR comes from an adult with an advanced solid tumor such as melanoma, head and neck, liver or kidney cancer. This chain joins TRBV19 and TRBJ2-1; D is tentatively TRBD1 or TRBD2 (5 bases each). This specimen consisted of CD4+ or CD8+ T cells sorted from blood, obtained in a trial of the OX40 agonist ivuxolimab. CDR3 sequence reads: CASTITWDPSYNEQFF. DNA of the CDR3: TGTGCCAGTACTATCACGTGGGACCCTTCTTACAATGAGCAGTTCTTC.